This TCR beta chain was recovered during a study of shared clonotypes between healthy human individuals. Study-wide points: Across four donors, naive CD4 shared around 5.1%, naive CD8 around 4%, memory CD4 roughly 2.1%, memory CD8 0.4% to 0.5%. Memory subsets had estimated richness that was generally smaller than that of naive subsets.

The CDR3 sequence is 17 residues long. V shed 4 bases, J shed 2 bases, and the junction held 8 bases outside the gene matches. Germline V gene sequence: CDR1 MGHRA, CDR2 YSYEKL. This clone was recorded at least ten times. Its target is unknown. The run depth of the assay was deep. Using immunoSEQ multiplex PCR, the repertoire was profiled, and TCRdb retains in-frame clones only, with some absent. The sample holds about 730,000 clones, around 70% seen once. The TCR originated in a woman between 25 and 40 years old in good health. V and J are TRBV4-1 and TRBJ1-4; 9 positions agree with TRBD1. Input material: memory CD4+ T cells sorted from blood. Noted subset: CD45RA-negative fraction. The CDR3 DNA reads TGCGCCAGCAGCCGACAATCCGGGACAGGGACTAATGAAAAACTGTTTTTT. This translates into CASSRQSGTGTNEKLFF.